These T cell receptor beta chains were read from a single sample in a study of blood T cell repertoires in COVID-19. TCRdb keeps only in-frame clones here, not all; method: immunoSEQ multiplex PCR. The sample shows 160,000 or so clones, roughly 87% of them seen only once. Sequences were obtained from PBMCs or T cells enriched from blood (not recorded which). These receptor sequences come from a human donor with acute COVID-19. The donor label of this sample is uncertain. The CDR3 runs from the conserved cysteine through the conserved F or W. A D gene is named only where the DNA matches it firmly. Clone size appears in some rows only: once, few, many, or a class for an expanded clone.

d_gene | j_gene | len | abundance | v_gene | CDR3nt | CDR3aa
TRBD1 | TRBJ1-1 | 14 | - | TRBV19 | TGTGCCAGTAGTATAGACGGGACAGGATTTGAAGCTTTCTTT | CASSIDGTGFEAFF
- | TRBJ2-5 | 14 | - | TRBV19 | TGTGCCAGTAGCCCCGGGGCGGGGCAAGAGACCCAGTACTTC | CASSPGAGQETQYF
- | TRBJ1-5 | 14 | - | TRBV7-9 | TGTGCCAGCAGCACAGGGAACGGCAATCAGCCCCAGCATTTT | CASSTGNGNQPQHF
TRBD2 | TRBJ2-1 | 16 | - | TRBV4-3 | TGCGCCAGCAGCCTAAGTGTAGCGGGGGGGGCCAATGAGCAGTTCTTC | CASSLSVAGGANEQFF
- | TRBJ1-2 | 14 | - | TRBV5-1 | TGCGCCAGCAGCTCCTCCGGGACTATCGGAGGCTACACCTTC | CASSSSGTIGGYTF
TRBD1 | TRBJ1-1 | 13 | - | TRBV6-5 | TGTGCCAGCACCGGGACAGGGGACACTGAAGCTTTCTTT | CASTGTGDTEAFF
TRBD2 | TRBJ2-5 | 17 | - | TRBV4-2 | TGTGCCAGCAGCCAAGAGGCCGGGACTAGGCCCCAAGAGACCCAGTACTTC | CASSQEAGTRPQETQYF
TRBD1 | TRBJ1-1 | 16 | - | TRBV30 | TGTGCCTGGAGTGACGACTTCGGGACAGAGAACACTGAAGCTTTCTTT | CAWSDDFGTENTEAFF
- | TRBJ1-1 | 14 | - | TRBV14 | TGTGCCAGCAGCCAACGCGACAGGACCTCGAGAGCTTTCTTT | CASSQRDRTSRAFF
- | TRBJ2-5 | 11 | few | TRBV11-2 | TGTGCCAGCCTCCGGGGGGAGACCCAGTACTTC | CASLRGETQYF
TRBD2 | TRBJ2-3 | 16 | - | TRBV3-1/TRBV3-2 | TGTGCCAGCAGCCACTTACTCCGGGGGGGCACAGATACGCAGTATTTT | CASSHLLRGGTDTQYF
TRBD1 | TRBJ2-3 | 15 | - | TRBV4-1 | TGCGCCAGCAGCCAAGGGGACAGGGTTACAGATACGCAGTATTTT | CASSQGDRVTDTQYF
TRBD1 | TRBJ1-1 | 15 | once | TRBV4-2 | TGTGCCAGCAGCCAAGTGGGACAGATGAACACTGAAGCTTTCTTT | CASSQVGQMNTEAFF
- | TRBJ2-1 | 17 | - | TRBV11-2 | TGTGCCAGCAGCCAACTAGCTGCGGGCGCTTCCTACAATGAGCAGTTCTTC | CASSQLAAGASYNEQFF
TRBD1 | TRBJ1-1 | 16 | - | TRBV15 | TGTGCCACCAGCAGAGATGCGACAGGGGGCGCGATTAAAGCTTTCTTT | CATSRDATGGAIKAFF
- | TRBJ2-7 | 13 | - | TRBV6-1 | TGTGCCAGCAGTGAAGCGCCAGGGATCGAGCAGTACTTC | CASSEAPGIEQYF
TRBD1 | TRBJ1-1 | 12 | few | TRBV7-9 | TGTGCCAGCAGCGCAGGGGGGAATGAAGCTTTCTTT | CASSAGGNEAFF
- | TRBJ2-7 | 15 | - | TRBV4-1 | TGCGCCAGCAGCCAACCTCTGACGGGCTCCTACGAGCAGTACTTC | CASSQPLTGSYEQYF
TRBD2 | TRBJ2-7 | 15 | - | TRBV10-3 | TGTGCCATCAGAGGGACTAGCGGGGGCACCTACGAGCAGTACTTC | CAIRGTSGGTYEQYF
TRBD1 | TRBJ1-2 | 19 | - | TRBV4-1 | TGCGCCAGCAGCCAACCAAGTTGGGGGACAGGGACCCAAAACTATGGCTACACCTTC | CASSQPSWGTGTQNYGYTF
- | TRBJ2-7 | 11 | - | TRBV10-2 | TGCGCCAGCAGTGAGATGGAGGAGCAGTACTTC | CASSEMEEQYF
TRBD1 | TRBJ2-7 | 14 | - | TRBV5-4 | TGTGCCAGCATGCTGGGACAGGGGGCCCGGGAGCAGTACTTC | CASMLGQGAREQYF
- | TRBJ2-3 | 15 | - | TRBV9 | TGTGCCAGCAGCGTAGAACAGTGGGGCACAGATACGCAGTATTTT | CASSVEQWGTDTQYF
TRBD1 | TRBJ2-2 | 15 | - | TRBV18 | TGTGCCAGCTCACCGGACAGGGGTTACACCGGGGAGCTGTTTTTT | CASSPDRGYTGELFF
- | TRBJ1-4 | 15 | - | TRBV14 | TGTGCCAGCAGCCCCATGTACGGGAGAAATGAAAAACTGTTTTTT | CASSPMYGRNEKLFF
- | TRBJ1-1 | 15 | - | TRBV14 | TGTGCCAGCAGCCAAGATTGGGGCAAGAACACTGAAGCTTTCTTT | CASSQDWGKNTEAFF
TRBD1 | TRBJ2-7 | 14 | - | TRBV6-2/TRBV6-3 | TGTGCCAGCAGTCTCGACAGGGGGCCCTACGAGCAGTACTTC | CASSLDRGPYEQYF
- | TRBJ1-5 | 15 | - | TRBV18 | TGTGCCAGCTCGGATCGGCAGGGGTGGGCTCAGCCCCAGCATTTT | CASSDRQGWAQPQHF